This T cell receptor beta chain came from a study of blood T cell repertoires in COVID-19. At the level of the study: PBMCs, B-cell-depleted T cells, or T cells were the source of the cDNA or gDNA that made up the material.

Original data processing: Reference gene primer amplification in the assay estimated nucleated cell counts. Measured with immunoSEQ multiplex PCR; TCRdb has only the in-frame clones, and not every one. The D gene and trimming were derived from the DNA, and the V and J assignments and clone size from that table. This table has hundreds of thousands of clones, approximately 89% appearing once. V lost 7 bases and J 4 bases, leaving 15 bases between the germline ends. Germline V gives CDR1 LNHDA, CDR2 SQIVND (reference sequence). This CDR3 has 14 residues. For recovered donors of Cohort 3, there were two negative PCRs, clearance, or symptom resolution.

Sequencing was carried out using PBMCs or T cells enriched from blood (not recorded which). The sequence derives from a woman in her thirties or forties who had recovered from COVID-19. V and J are TRBV19 and TRBJ2-3, with D maybe TRBD2 (6 bases). CDR3 region: CASNGGGDADTQYF. CDR3 nucleotide sequence: TGTGCCAGTAACGGCGGAGGGGATGCAGATACGCAGTATTTT.